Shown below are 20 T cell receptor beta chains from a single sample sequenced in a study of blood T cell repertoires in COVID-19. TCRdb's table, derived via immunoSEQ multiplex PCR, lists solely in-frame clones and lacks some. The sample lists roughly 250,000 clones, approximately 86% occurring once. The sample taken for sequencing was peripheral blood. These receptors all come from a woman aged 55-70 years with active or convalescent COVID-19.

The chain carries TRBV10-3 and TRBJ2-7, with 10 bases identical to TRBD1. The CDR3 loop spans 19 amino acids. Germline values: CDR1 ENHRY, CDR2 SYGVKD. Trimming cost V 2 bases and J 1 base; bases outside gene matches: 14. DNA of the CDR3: TGTGCCATCAGTGAGCGTGGGACAGGGGAGAACTCCAGGTCCTACGAGCAGTACGTC. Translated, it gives CAISERGTGENSRSYEQYV.

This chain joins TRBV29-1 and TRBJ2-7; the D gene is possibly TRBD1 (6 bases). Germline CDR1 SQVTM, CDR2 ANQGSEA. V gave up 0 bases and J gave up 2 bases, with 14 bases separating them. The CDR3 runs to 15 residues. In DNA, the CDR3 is TGCAGCGTTGAAGATCAGGGACACGGGACCTACGAGCAGTACTTC. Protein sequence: CSVEDQGHGTYEQYF.

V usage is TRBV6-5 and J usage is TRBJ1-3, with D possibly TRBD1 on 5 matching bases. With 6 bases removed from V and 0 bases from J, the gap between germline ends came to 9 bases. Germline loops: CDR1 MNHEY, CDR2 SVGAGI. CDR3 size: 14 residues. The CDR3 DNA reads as TGTGCCAGCAGCGTGACAGACTCTGGAAACACCATATATTTT. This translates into CASSVTDSGNTIYF.

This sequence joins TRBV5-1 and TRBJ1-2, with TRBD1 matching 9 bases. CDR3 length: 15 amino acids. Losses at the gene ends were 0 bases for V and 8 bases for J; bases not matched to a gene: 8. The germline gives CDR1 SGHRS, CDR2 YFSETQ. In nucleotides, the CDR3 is TGCGCCAGCAGCTTGGGGGGACAGGGAGCCCGGGGCTACACCTTC. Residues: CASSLGGQGARGYTF.

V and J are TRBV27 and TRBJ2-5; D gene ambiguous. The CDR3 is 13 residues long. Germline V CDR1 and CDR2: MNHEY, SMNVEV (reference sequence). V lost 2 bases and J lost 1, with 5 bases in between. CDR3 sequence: CASSLGSQETQYF. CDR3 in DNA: TGTGCCAGCAGTTTAGGTAGCCAAGAGACCCAGTACTTC.

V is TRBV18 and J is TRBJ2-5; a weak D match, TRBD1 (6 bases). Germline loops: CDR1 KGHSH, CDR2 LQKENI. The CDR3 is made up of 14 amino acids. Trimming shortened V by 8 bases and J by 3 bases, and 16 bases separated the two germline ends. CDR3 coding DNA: TGTGCCAGCGCGGTCAGGGGTGGGGAAGAGACCCAGTACTTC. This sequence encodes CASAVRGGEETQYF.

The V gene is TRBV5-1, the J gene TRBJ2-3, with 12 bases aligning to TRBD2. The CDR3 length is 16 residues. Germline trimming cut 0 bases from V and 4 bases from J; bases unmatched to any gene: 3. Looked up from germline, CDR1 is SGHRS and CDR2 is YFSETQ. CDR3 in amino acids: CASSLALAGGPDTQYF. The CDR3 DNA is TGCGCCAGCAGCTTGGCTCTAGCGGGGGGGCCAGATACGCAGTATTTT.

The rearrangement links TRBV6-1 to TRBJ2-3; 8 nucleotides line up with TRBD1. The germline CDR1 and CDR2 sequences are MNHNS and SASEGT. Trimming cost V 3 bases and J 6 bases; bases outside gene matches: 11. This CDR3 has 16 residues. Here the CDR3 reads CASSETTGTGGDTQYF. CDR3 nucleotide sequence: TGTGCCAGCAGTGAGACTACCGGGACAGGAGGCGATACGCAGTATTTT.

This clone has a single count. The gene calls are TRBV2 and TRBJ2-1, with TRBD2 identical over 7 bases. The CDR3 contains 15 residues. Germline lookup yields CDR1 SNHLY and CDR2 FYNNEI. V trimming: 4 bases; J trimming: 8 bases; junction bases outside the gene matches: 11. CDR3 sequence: CASSVGGSSFDEQFF. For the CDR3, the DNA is TGTGCCAGCAGTGTCGGCGGGAGTTCTTTCGATGAGCAGTTCTTC.

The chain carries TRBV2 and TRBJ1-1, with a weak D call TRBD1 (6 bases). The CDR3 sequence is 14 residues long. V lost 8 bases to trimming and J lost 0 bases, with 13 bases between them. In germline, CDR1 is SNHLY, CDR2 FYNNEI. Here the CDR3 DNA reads TGTGCCAGCGGGGGCGGCCCACTGAACACTGAAGCTTTCTTT. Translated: CASGGGPLNTEAFF.

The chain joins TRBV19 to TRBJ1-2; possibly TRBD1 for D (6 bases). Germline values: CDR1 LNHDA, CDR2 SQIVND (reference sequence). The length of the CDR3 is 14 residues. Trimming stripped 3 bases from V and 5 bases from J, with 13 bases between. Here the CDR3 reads CASSMSGERYGYTF. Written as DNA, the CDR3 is TGTGCCAGTAGTATGTCAGGGGAGCGGTATGGCTACACCTTC. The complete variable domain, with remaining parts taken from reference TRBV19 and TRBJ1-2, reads DGGITQSPKYLFRKEGQNVTLSCEQNLNHDAMYWYRQDPGQGLRLIYYSQIVNDFQKGDIAEGYSVSREKKESFPLTVTSAQKNPTAFYLCASSMSGERYGYTFGSGTRLTVV.

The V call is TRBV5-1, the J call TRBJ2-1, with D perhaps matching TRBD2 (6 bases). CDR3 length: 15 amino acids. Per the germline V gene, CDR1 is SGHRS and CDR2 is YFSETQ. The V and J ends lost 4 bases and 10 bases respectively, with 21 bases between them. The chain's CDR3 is CASSPRERPLGEQFF. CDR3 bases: TGCGCCAGCAGCCCCCGGGAGCGGCCTTTGGGAGAGCAGTTCTTC.

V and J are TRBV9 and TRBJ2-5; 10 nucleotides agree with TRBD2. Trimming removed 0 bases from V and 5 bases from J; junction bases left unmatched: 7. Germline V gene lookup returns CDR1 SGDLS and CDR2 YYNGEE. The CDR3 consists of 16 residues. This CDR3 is CASSVDPAGGRETQYF. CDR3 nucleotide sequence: TGTGCCAGCAGCGTAGACCCAGCGGGAGGGCGGGAGACCCAGTACTTC.

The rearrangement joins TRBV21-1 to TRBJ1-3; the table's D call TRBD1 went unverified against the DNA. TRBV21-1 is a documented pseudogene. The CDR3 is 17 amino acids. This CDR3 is CASSKEIVGAAGNTIYF. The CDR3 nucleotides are TGTGCCAGCAGCAAAGAGATTGTGGGGGCAGCTGGAAACACCATATATTTT.

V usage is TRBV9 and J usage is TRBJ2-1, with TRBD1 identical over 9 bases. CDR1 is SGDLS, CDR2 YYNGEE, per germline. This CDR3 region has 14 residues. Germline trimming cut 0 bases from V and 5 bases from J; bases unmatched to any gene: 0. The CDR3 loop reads CASSVGTGDNEQFF. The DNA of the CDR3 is TGTGCCAGCAGCGTAGGGACAGGGGACAATGAGCAGTTCTTC.

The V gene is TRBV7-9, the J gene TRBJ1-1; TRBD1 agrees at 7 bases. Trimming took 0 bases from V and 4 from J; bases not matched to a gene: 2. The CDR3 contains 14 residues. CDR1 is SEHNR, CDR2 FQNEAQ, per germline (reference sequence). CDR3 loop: CASSLAQGVTEAFF. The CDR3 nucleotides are TGTGCCAGCAGCTTAGCCCAGGGGGTCACTGAAGCTTTCTTT.

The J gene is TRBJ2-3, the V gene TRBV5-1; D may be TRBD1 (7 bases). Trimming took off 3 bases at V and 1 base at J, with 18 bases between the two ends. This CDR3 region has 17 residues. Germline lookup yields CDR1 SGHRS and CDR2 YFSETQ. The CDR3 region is CASSWTQGGSGTDTQYF. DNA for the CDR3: TGCGCCAGCAGCTGGACGCAGGGGGGAAGCGGCACAGATACGCAGTATTTT. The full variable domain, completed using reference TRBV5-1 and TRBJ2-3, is KAGVTQTPRYLIKTRGQQVTLSCSPISGHRSVSWYQQTPGQGLQFLFEYFSETQRNKGNFPGRFSGRQFSNSRSEMNVSTLELGDSALYLCASSWTQGGSGTDTQYFGPGTRLTVL.

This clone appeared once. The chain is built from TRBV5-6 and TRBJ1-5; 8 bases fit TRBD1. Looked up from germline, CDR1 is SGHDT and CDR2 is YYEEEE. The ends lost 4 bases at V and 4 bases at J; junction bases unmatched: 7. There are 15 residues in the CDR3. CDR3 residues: CASSLSGGANQPQHF. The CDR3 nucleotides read TGTGCCAGCAGCCTCTCAGGGGGCGCAAATCAGCCCCAGCATTTT.

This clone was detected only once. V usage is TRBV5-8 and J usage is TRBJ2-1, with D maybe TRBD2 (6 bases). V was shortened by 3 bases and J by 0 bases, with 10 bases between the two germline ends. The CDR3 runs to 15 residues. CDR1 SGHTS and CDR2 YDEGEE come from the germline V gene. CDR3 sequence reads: CASSSWGDSYNEQFF. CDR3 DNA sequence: TGTGCCAGCAGCTCGTGGGGGGACTCCTACAATGAGCAGTTCTTC.

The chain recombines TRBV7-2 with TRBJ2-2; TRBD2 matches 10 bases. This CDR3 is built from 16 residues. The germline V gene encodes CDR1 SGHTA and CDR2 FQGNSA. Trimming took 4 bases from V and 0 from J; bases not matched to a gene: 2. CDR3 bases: TGTGCCAGCAGCTCCCTAGCGGGGGCGAACACCGGGGAGCTGTTTTTT. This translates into CASSSLAGANTGELFF. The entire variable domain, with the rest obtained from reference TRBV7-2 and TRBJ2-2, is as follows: GAGVSQSPSNKVTEKGKDVELRCDPISGHTALYWYRQSLGQGLEFLIYFQGNSAPDKSGLPSDRFSAERTGGSVSTLTIQRTQQEDSAVYLCASSSLAGANTGELFFGEGSRLTVL.